The TCR beta chain under discussion was sequenced for a study of T cell responses to AZD1222 COVID-19 vaccine. Overall study results and limits: Spike-specific TCR depth and breadth grew after two AZD1222 doses. Repertoire samples came only from after the peak T cell response. Donors in the cohort were predominantly white British and more often female, and clonal diversity was possibly underestimated. Nearly half of spike-specific TCRs reportedly go after variant regions that carry no mutations.

The germline CDR1 and CDR2 sequences are SGHRS and YFSETQ. The CDR3 has 15 amino acids. V was cut by 0 bases and J by 0 bases, with 7 bases left in between. This clone occurred a few times. The antigen is not known. Assay used: immunoSEQ multiplex PCR; TCRdb lists only in-frame clones, some missing. In the table there are around 120,000 clones, roughly 91% of which are singletons. This sequence joins TRBV5-1 and TRBJ1-3, with D hard to call. The TCR originated in an adult who received the AZD1222 COVID-19 vaccine. Sample: peripheral blood, taken 28 days after the second AZD1222 dose. CDR3 amino acids: CASSLDNFSGNTIYF. CDR3 sequence (DNA): TGCGCCAGCAGCTTGGACAATTTCTCTGGAAACACCATATATTTT.